The 23 T cell receptor beta chains below come from one sample, sequenced in a study of PD-L1 blockade in urothelial cancer. Time point meaning: pretreatment peripheral blood. Using immunoSEQ multiplex PCR, the repertoire was profiled, and TCRdb retains in-frame clones only, with some absent. Of 55,000 to 85,000 clones listed, roughly 89% were seen once; the top ten hold around a tenth. The sequencing here drew on PBMCs, taken around atezolizumab (anti-PD-L1) treatment. Receptors originate from a woman between 65 and 79 years old with urothelial cancer.

The gene calls are TRBV9 and TRBJ2-5, with a weak D call TRBD2 (5 bases). Germline V gives CDR1 SGDLS, CDR2 YYNGEE. The CDR3 spans 14 residues. V lost 0 bases and J 5 bases, leaving 11 bases between the germline ends. The CDR3 DNA sequence: TGTGCCAGCAGCGTAGGGACGGGGTTGGAGACCCAGTACTTC. It codes for CASSVGTGLETQYF.

The rearrangement uses TRBV4-1 and TRBJ2-1; D remains ambiguous. From germline, CDR1 is MGHRA and CDR2 YSYEKL. V lost 2 bases and J lost 6, with 2 bases in between. The CDR3 is made up of 11 amino acids. CDR3: CASSQRNEQFF. In DNA, the CDR3 is TGCGCCAGCAGCCAACGCAATGAGCAGTTCTTC.

The J gene is TRBJ2-1, the V gene TRBV7-9; D unresolved. This CDR3 has 16 residues. Trimming shortened V by 3 bases and J by 4 bases, and 16 bases separated the two germline ends. Per germline, CDR1 SEHNR and CDR2 FQNEAQ (reference sequence). CDR3 DNA: TGTGCCAGCAGCTTCGTCCGAACCGGCGGATACAATGAGCAGTTCTTC. Translated, it gives CASSFVRTGGYNEQFF.

This chain connects TRBV6-1 to TRBJ2-2; TRBD2 is a possible D gene (5 bases). CDR3 length: 15 residues. Per germline, CDR1 MNHNS and CDR2 SASEGT. Trimming left V 1 base short and J 3 bases short, with 9 bases between. CDR3 sequence: CASSEVSGHTGELFF. The CDR3 coding sequence is TGTGCCAGCAGTGAAGTCAGCGGACACACCGGGGAGCTGTTTTTT.

The V and J genes are TRBV6-5 and TRBJ2-7, with TRBD2 identical over 9 bases. Germline V gene lookup returns CDR1 MNHEY and CDR2 SVGAGI. This CDR3 region has 16 residues. Trimming at V came to 2 bases and at J to 6 bases, leaving 11 bases not matched to a gene. CDR3 coding DNA: TGTGCCAGCAGTTACCACCAAAGCGGGAGGACCCCCGAGCAGTACTTC. The encoded protein is CASSYHQSGRTPEQYF.

This clone was recorded once. V gene TRBV2 combines with J gene TRBJ1-5; D gene ambiguous. The CDR3 contains 15 residues. V was shortened by 4 bases and J by 0 bases, with 10 bases between the two germline ends. The V gene's germline CDR1 is SNHLY and CDR2 FYNNEI. In nucleotides, the CDR3 is TGTGCCAGCAGTGCCTTTCGGGGTAGCAATCAGCCCCAGCATTTT. As protein: CASSAFRGSNQPQHF.

In this sample, this clone turned up once. The chain combines TRBV6-1 with TRBJ2-5; possibly TRBD1 for D (6 bases). This CDR3 is 15 amino acids long. Per germline, CDR1 MNHNS and CDR2 SASEGT. V lost 3 bases, J lost 3 bases, and 14 bases lay in between. The CDR3 protein is CASSDRQAKKETQYF. The DNA of the CDR3 is TGTGCCAGCAGTGATCGACAGGCGAAGAAAGAGACCCAGTACTTC.

The CDR3 nucleotides are TGTGCCATCAGTGAGTCGAGGACAGCGGACGGCTACACCTTC. It is translated as CAISESRTADGYTF. V is TRBV10-3 and J is TRBJ1-2, with D maybe TRBD1 (6 bases). V was trimmed by 0 bases and J by 8 bases, leaving 13 bases between them. Germline loops: CDR1 ENHRY, CDR2 SYGVKD. This CDR3 has 14 amino acids.

This chain connects TRBV27 to TRBJ1-2; TRBD1 might be the D (6 bases). The germline V gene encodes CDR1 MNHEY and CDR2 SMNVEV (reference sequence). The CDR3 totals 15 residues. The germline V and J ends were trimmed by 6 bases and 4 bases, with 18 bases remaining between them. This CDR3 is CASSLNRERGYGYTF. As DNA, the CDR3 is TGTGCCAGCAGCCTGAACAGGGAGCGTGGCTATGGCTACACCTTC.

The chain combines TRBV9 with TRBJ1-5; weak D call: TRBD1 (5 bases). This CDR3 has 14 amino acids. Trimming took 4 bases from V and 0 from J, leaving 8 bases between them. Germline assignment: CDR1 SGDLS and CDR2 YYNGEE. CDR3 in amino acids: CASSSDSSNQPQHF. CDR3 DNA: TGTGCCAGCAGCTCCGACAGTAGCAATCAGCCCCAGCATTTT.

This chain uses TRBV4-2 with TRBJ2-7, with D perhaps matching TRBD2 (6 bases). CDR3 size: 16 residues. CDR1 is LGHNA and CDR2 is YNFKEQ in the germline V gene. Trimming left V 0 bases short and J 2 bases short, with 14 bases between. CDR3 in amino acids: CASSQDSAGTPYEQYF. CDR3 DNA sequence: TGTGCCAGCAGCCAAGATTCGGCAGGGACTCCCTACGAGCAGTACTTC.

This chain connects TRBV9 to TRBJ2-7; 7 bases map to TRBD2. The germline V gene has CDR1 SGDLS and CDR2 YYNGEE. The CDR3 spans 15 residues. The V and J ends lost 4 bases and 2 bases, in that order; junction bases with no gene match: 9. CDR3 amino acids: CASSPGGLQPYEQYF. The CDR3 DNA is TGTGCCAGCAGCCCGGGGGGACTACAACCCTACGAGCAGTACTTC.

V usage is TRBV2 and J usage is TRBJ1-5, with unresolved D. The CDR3 runs to 15 residues. Trimming took 7 bases from V and 0 from J, leaving 13 bases between them. Germline V gene data show CDR1 as SNHLY and CDR2 as FYNNEI. CDR3 coding DNA: TGTGCCAGCACCCTCGAGGCTTCTAGCAATCAGCCCCAGCATTTT. It yields the protein CASTLEASSNQPQHF.

The chain uses TRBV10-1 and TRBJ2-3; 8 bases agree with TRBD2. Losses at the gene ends were 4 bases for V and 6 bases for J; bases not matched to a gene: 6. The CDR3 covers 14 residues. Germline loops: CDR1 WNHNN, CDR2 SYGVQD (reference sequence). Written as DNA, the CDR3 is TGCGCCAGCAGTGCGAGCGGGGGTATCGATACGCAGTATTTT. This sequence encodes CASSASGGIDTQYF.

This clone has more than one count but fewer than ten. The V and J genes are TRBV11-3 and TRBJ2-1, with a weak D call TRBD2 (7 bases). Germline values: CDR1 SGHNT, CDR2 YENEEA. Trimming shortened V by 3 bases and J by 8 bases, and 17 bases separated the two germline ends. The CDR3 is 15 residues long. The CDR3 protein is CASSLYGGGADEQFF. CDR3 bases: TGTGCCAGCAGCTTGTACGGAGGGGGGGCGGATGAGCAGTTCTTC. Full variable domain (outside the CDR3, taken from reference TRBV11-3 and TRBJ2-1): EAGVVQSPRYKIIEKKQPVAFWCNPISGHNTLYWYLQNLGQGPELLIRYENEEAVDDSQLPKDRFSAERLKGVDSTLKIQPAELGDSAVYLCASSLYGGGADEQFFGPGTRLTVL.

This chain joins TRBV9 and TRBJ2-5; 12 bases are a match to TRBD1. The germline CDR1 and CDR2 sequences are SGDLS and YYNGEE. V trimming: 2 bases; J trimming: 5 bases; junction bases outside the gene matches: 4. CDR3 length: 15 residues. The CDR3 reads CASSVGQGARETQYF. CDR3 nucleotides: TGTGCCAGCAGCGTGGGACAGGGGGCGAGGGAGACCCAGTACTTC.

V usage is TRBV5-1 and J usage is TRBJ2-5, with 11 bases aligning to TRBD1. CDR1 and CDR2 from the germline V gene are SGHRS and YFSETQ. With V trimmed by 5 bases and J by 4 bases, 7 bases remained unmatched. The CDR3 covers 15 residues. The DNA of the CDR3 is TGCGCCAGCAGTGGACAGGGGGCGGGTGGAGAGACCCAGTACTTC. It codes for CASSGQGAGGETQYF.

The chain uses TRBV5-5 and TRBJ2-5; 10 positions match TRBD1. The V segment lost 4 bases and the J segment 5 bases; nucleotides outside the gene matches: 11. Looked up from germline, CDR1 is SGHKS and CDR2 is YYEKEE (reference sequence). The CDR3 is made up of 16 amino acids. CDR3 sequence: CASSPNPGQGPETQYF. CDR3 DNA: TGTGCCAGCAGCCCCAACCCGGGACAGGGGCCCGAGACCCAGTACTTC.

This clone has a handful of counts. This chain joins TRBV10-3 and TRBJ2-7; the D gene is possibly TRBD1 (5 bases). The CDR3 runs 12 residues. The V end was cut by 8 bases, the J end by 6 bases, with 14 bases between. Looked up from germline, CDR1 is ENHRY and CDR2 is SYGVKD. CDR3 nucleotides: TGTGCCATCGCTCCCAGGGATCGCGAGCAGTACTTC. Translation gives CAIAPRDREQYF.

The chain combines TRBV5-1 with TRBJ1-4; TRBD1 agrees at 10 bases. The CDR3 is made up of 14 amino acids. The germline gives CDR1 SGHRS, CDR2 YFSETQ. V trimming: 4 bases; J trimming: 8 bases; junction bases outside the gene matches: 5. CDR3 nucleotide sequence: TGCGCCAGCAGCCCCGGGACAGGGGAAGAAAAACTGTTTTTT. Amino acid sequence: CASSPGTGEEKLFF.

J is TRBJ2-3 and V is TRBV4-2; D not resolved. The germline V gene has CDR1 LGHNA and CDR2 YNFKEQ. The V end lost 2 bases, the J end lost 0 bases, and 12 bases lay between the germline ends. The CDR3 sequence is 16 residues long. The CDR3 bases are TGTGCCAGCAGCCAATCGGGTACTCGGAGCACAGATACGCAGTATTTT. Translation gives CASSQSGTRSTDTQYF.

The chain employs TRBV5-1 and TRBJ1-1; maybe TRBD1 (6 bases). From germline, CDR1 is SGHRS and CDR2 YFSETQ. With 3 bases removed from V and 1 base from J, the gap between germline ends came to 10 bases. The CDR3 runs 14 residues. CDR3 nucleotides: TGCGCCAGCAGCTGGCAGGGGACGAACACTGAAGCTTTCTTT. This encodes CASSWQGTNTEAFF.

The rearrangement uses TRBV6-1 and TRBJ2-3; 9 nucleotides match TRBD2. CDR1 is MNHNS, CDR2 SASEGT, per germline. The CDR3 length is 16 residues. After removal of 4 bases from V and 2 bases from J, the junction contained 7 bases not matched to a gene. The chain's CDR3 is CASSGAGGRSTDTQYF. The CDR3 DNA sequence: TGTGCCAGCAGTGGCGCGGGGGGGAGGTCCACAGATACGCAGTATTTT.